A selection of T cell receptor beta chains follows, all from one sample in a study of STAT5B mutations in CD4+ large granular lymphocyte leukemia. TCRdb's copy holds only in-frame clones and misses some; the assay was immunoSEQ multiplex PCR. The sample holds about 30,000 clones, about 77% seen once. Sequencing used CD4+ T cells from blood buffy coats. The source of these receptors is a human donor in good health. CDR3s include the opening cysteine and the closing phenylalanine or tryptophan. D genes are given only for firm matches. A clone size is listed for some rows: how often the clone was seen (once, few, many), or a class if it is expanded.

j_gene: TRBJ1-2
v_gene: TRBV27
abundance: once
d_gene: NA
CDR3nt: TGTGCCAGCCTAGACTTAGGGGCGGGGACCTCTAACTATGGCTACACCTTC
CDR3aa: CASLDLGAGTSNYGYTF

j_gene: TRBJ1-2
v_gene: TRBV19
abundance: NA
d_gene: NA
CDR3nt: TGTGCCAGTAGTATCGATATTGGAGGGACACAGGGCTACACCTTC
CDR3aa: CASSIDIGGTQGYTF

j_gene: TRBJ2-7
v_gene: TRBV14
abundance: NA
d_gene: NA
CDR3nt: TGTGCCAGCAGCCAAGGTTCAGGGACCGAGCAGTACTTC
CDR3aa: CASSQGSGTEQYF

j_gene: TRBJ2-7
v_gene: TRBV5-4
abundance: NA
d_gene: TRBD2
CDR3nt: TGTGCCAGCAGCTTGGGTCCAGCGGGAGGGCCTTCCTACGAGCAGTACTTC
CDR3aa: CASSLGPAGGPSYEQYF

j_gene: TRBJ2-7
v_gene: TRBV30
abundance: NA
d_gene: TRBD1
CDR3nt: TGTGCCTGGAGTGTGGGGACAGGGTTCCCTGGCGAGCAGTACTTC
CDR3aa: CAWSVGTGFPGEQYF

j_gene: TRBJ1-1
v_gene: TRBV7-6
abundance: few
d_gene: NA
CDR3nt: TGTGCCAGCAGCTTAGGCCTGGACACTGAAGCTTTCTTT
CDR3aa: CASSLGLDTEAFF

j_gene: TRBJ1-4
v_gene: TRBV19
abundance: NA
d_gene: NA
CDR3nt: TGTGCCAGTCGGCCCCGTGAGGTTGAAAAACTGTTTTTT
CDR3aa: CASRPREVEKLFF

j_gene: TRBJ2-7
v_gene: TRBV7-2
abundance: NA
d_gene: NA
CDR3nt: TGTGCCAGCAGCTTAACATTTACCTACGAGCAGTACTTC
CDR3aa: CASSLTFTYEQYF

j_gene: TRBJ2-7
v_gene: TRBV18
abundance: few
d_gene: NA
CDR3nt: TGTGCCAGCTCACTTAACTACGAGCAGTACTTC
CDR3aa: CASSLNYEQYF

j_gene: TRBJ1-5
v_gene: TRBV19
abundance: few
d_gene: TRBD1
CDR3nt: TGTGCCAGTAGACCTACAGGGGGAAGCGATCAGCCCCAGCATTTT
CDR3aa: CASRPTGGSDQPQHF

j_gene: TRBJ2-5
v_gene: TRBV2
abundance: NA
d_gene: TRBD1
CDR3nt: TGTGCCAGCAGCCCCGACAGGGGGCAAGAGACCCAGTACTTC
CDR3aa: CASSPDRGQETQYF

j_gene: TRBJ1-1
v_gene: TRBV7-9
abundance: few
d_gene: TRBD1
CDR3nt: TGTGCCAGCAGCTTTTCAGGGGGGAACACTGAAGCTTTCTTT
CDR3aa: CASSFSGGNTEAFF

j_gene: TRBJ1-1
v_gene: TRBV29-1
abundance: NA
d_gene: TRBD1
CDR3nt: TGCAGCGGGACAGGGTGGAACACTGAAGCTTTCTTT
CDR3aa: CSGTGWNTEAFF

j_gene: TRBJ1-2
v_gene: TRBV18
abundance: NA
d_gene: NA
CDR3nt: TGTGCCAGCTCACCACCGAGCAGGGCGAACTATGGCTACACCTTC
CDR3aa: CASSPPSRANYGYTF

j_gene: TRBJ2-1
v_gene: TRBV10-3
abundance: NA
d_gene: NA
CDR3nt: TGTGCCATCGGGAGTCCGGGAGTGGGCTACAATGAGCAGTTCTTC
CDR3aa: CAIGSPGVGYNEQFF

j_gene: TRBJ2-7
v_gene: TRBV29-1
abundance: NA
d_gene: NA
CDR3nt: TGCAGCGTTACCGGGACCCCGGCTGGGGTGGAGCAGTACTTC
CDR3aa: CSVTGTPAGVEQYF

j_gene: TRBJ2-5
v_gene: TRBV19
abundance: NA
d_gene: NA
CDR3nt: TGTGCCAGTAAAAATTACGGACCTTCAGAGACCCAGTACTTC
CDR3aa: CASKNYGPSETQYF

j_gene: TRBJ1-5
v_gene: TRBV30
abundance: NA
d_gene: NA
CDR3nt: TGTGCCTGGAGTGCAACCATGGCCACAGGTCTCAATCAGCCCCAGCATTTT
CDR3aa: CAWSATMATGLNQPQHF

j_gene: TRBJ2-3
v_gene: TRBV6-5
abundance: once
d_gene: TRBD1
CDR3nt: TGTGCCAGCAGCCCGGACAGGGGGCGGGGAGATACGCAGTATTTT
CDR3aa: CASSPDRGRGDTQYF

j_gene: TRBJ1-1
v_gene: TRBV6-1
abundance: NA
d_gene: NA
CDR3nt: TGTGCCAGCAGTAAACAGGGTGGGGGGGACACTGAAGCTTTCTTT
CDR3aa: CASSKQGGGDTEAFF

j_gene: TRBJ2-3
v_gene: TRBV6-1
abundance: NA
d_gene: NA
CDR3nt: TGTGCCAGCTCCTGGGACCGATACACAGATACGCAGTATTTT
CDR3aa: CASSWDRYTDTQYF

j_gene: TRBJ2-1
v_gene: TRBV20-1
abundance: few
d_gene: NA
CDR3nt: TGCAGTGCCAGCAGGGAGTATGAGCAGTTCTTC
CDR3aa: CSASREYEQFF

j_gene: TRBJ2-2
v_gene: TRBV9
abundance: few
d_gene: TRBD2
CDR3nt: TGTGCCAGCAGCGTAGTGGGGGGGTCCGGGGAGCTGTTTTTT
CDR3aa: CASSVVGGSGELFF

j_gene: TRBJ1-2
v_gene: TRBV4-3
abundance: NA
d_gene: NA
CDR3nt: TGCGCCAGCAGCCAAGATTTACAGGAGGCTAACTATGGCTACACCTTC
CDR3aa: CASSQDLQEANYGYTF

j_gene: TRBJ2-7
v_gene: TRBV30
abundance: NA
d_gene: NA
CDR3nt: TGTGCCTGGATAAAGGCTTTTCCCTACGAGCAGTACTTC
CDR3aa: CAWIKAFPYEQYF